These 8 T cell receptor beta chains were sequenced from one sample in a study of T cells in Graves' hyperthyroidism and ophthalmopathy. TCR beta CDR3 sequences were amplified from RNA transcripts. The HTBI primer set was used in a first-round RT-PCR of the TCR CDR3. TCRdb ran MiXCR on the multiplex PCR reads and lists one entry per CDR3 protein. The sample includes fewer than 500,000 distinct CDR3 sequences, about 15% seen only once; the top ten take less than 15%. The sequenced material came from blood. The source is a man in his late teens or twenties with Graves' ophthalmopathy.

This clonotype showed up many times. This rearrangement joins TRBV29-1 to TRBJ2-3, with D possibly TRBD1 on 6 matching bases. Trimming shortened V by 6 bases and J by 1 base, and 8 bases separated the two germline ends. The V gene's germline CDR1 is SQVTM and CDR2 ANQGSEA. The CDR3 covers 12 residues. Written as DNA, the CDR3 is TGCAGCGTAAGGACAGGCACAGATACGCAGTATTTT. Its protein is CSVRTGTDTQYF.

This clonotype was detected many times. The chain uses TRBV20-1 and TRBJ2-7, with TRBD2 matching over 8 bases. Germline V gives CDR1 DFQATT, CDR2 SNEGSKA (reference sequence). The CDR3 length is 14 residues. The J segment lost 1 base and the V segment lost 3 bases, leaving 5 bases of the junction unmatched. In nucleotides, the CDR3 is TGCAGTGCTAGGGGACTAGGGGATTCCTACGAGCAGTACTTC. As protein: CSARGLGDSYEQYF.

This clonotype was seen many times. The chain uses TRBV11-2 and TRBJ2-7, with 10 nucleotides matching TRBD1. CDR1 is SGHAT, CDR2 FQNNGV, per germline. CDR3 size: 15 residues. Unmatched junction bases numbered 10, after V lost 5 bases and J lost 6 bases. CDR3 nucleotides: TGTGCCAGCAGCCCCGACAGGGGGCGTCGAGGCGAGCAGTACTTC. It yields the protein CASSPDRGRRGEQYF.

In this sample, this clonotype turned up many times. The chain links TRBV24-1 to TRBJ2-5, with 11 bases lining up with TRBD2. CDR1 and CDR2 from the germline V gene are KGHDR and SFDVKD. This CDR3 is built from 17 residues. V was pared by 3 bases and J by 4 bases, with 9 bases of the junction left unmatched. The CDR3 protein is CATSDVSGRAGGETQYF. The CDR3 DNA reads TGTGCCACCAGTGATGTTAGCGGGAGGGCAGGAGGAGAGACCCAGTACTTC.

This clonotype was observed once. The chain uses TRBV18 and TRBJ1-1, with D possibly TRBD1 on 5 matching bases. CDR1 and CDR2 from the germline V gene are KGHSH and LQKENI. The CDR3 is 14 amino acids. V lost 1 base and J lost 0, with 6 bases in between. The CDR3, as DNA: TGTGCCAGCTCACCACTGGACATGAACACTGAAGCTTTCTTT. Translated, it gives CASSPLDMNTEAFF.

This clonotype was detected many times. The rearrangement links TRBV5-1 to TRBJ2-7, with 10 bases lining up with TRBD2. V was clipped by 4 bases and J by 4 bases; unmatched bases: 11. The CDR3 is 16 amino acids. CDR1 and CDR2 (germline): SGHRS, YFSETQ. CDR3: CASSLGGGLAAYEQYF. Written as DNA, the CDR3 is TGCGCCAGCAGCCTGGGGGGCGGACTAGCGGCTTACGAGCAGTACTTC.

This clonotype was seen at least ten times. This chain uses TRBV2 with TRBJ2-5; D remains ambiguous. This CDR3 contains 14 residues. The V gene lost 3 bases and the J gene lost 5 bases, with 13 bases spanning the gap. The germline CDR1 and CDR2 sequences are SNHLY and FYNNEI. Written as DNA, the CDR3 is TGTGCCAGCAGTGACGTCGGGCTGGGGGAGACCCAGTACTTC. Amino acid sequence: CASSDVGLGETQYF.

This clonotype has just a few counts. In DNA form, the CDR3 reads TGTGCCAGCAGTCCATGGGGGGCCAGGGATACCTACAATGAGCAGTTCTTC. This encodes CASSPWGARDTYNEQFF. The chain couples TRBV27 to TRBJ2-1; either TRBD1 or TRBD2 may supply D (6 bases each). The V gene's germline CDR1 is MNHEY and CDR2 SMNVEV (reference sequence). The CDR3 extends over 17 amino acids. Trimming pared 5 bases from V and 2 bases from J, leaving 19 bases between.